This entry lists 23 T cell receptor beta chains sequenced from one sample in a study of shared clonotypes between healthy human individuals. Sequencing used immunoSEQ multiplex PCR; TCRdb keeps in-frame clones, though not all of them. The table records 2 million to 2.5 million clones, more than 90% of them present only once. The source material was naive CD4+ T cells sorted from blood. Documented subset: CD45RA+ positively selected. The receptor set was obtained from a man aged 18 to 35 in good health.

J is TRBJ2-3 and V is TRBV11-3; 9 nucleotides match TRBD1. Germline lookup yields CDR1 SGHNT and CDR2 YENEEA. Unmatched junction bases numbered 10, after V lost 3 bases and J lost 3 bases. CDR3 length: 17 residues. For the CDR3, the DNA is TGTGCCAGCAGCTTCGGGACAGGGACGGTAGGGACAGATACGCAGTATTTT. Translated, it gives CASSFGTGTVGTDTQYF.

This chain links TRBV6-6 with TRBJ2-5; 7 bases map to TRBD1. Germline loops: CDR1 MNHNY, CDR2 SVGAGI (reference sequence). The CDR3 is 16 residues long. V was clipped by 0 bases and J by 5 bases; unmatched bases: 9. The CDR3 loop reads CASSYSRTGQYETQYF. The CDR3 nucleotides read TGTGCCAGCAGTTACTCGAGGACAGGTCAATACGAGACCCAGTACTTC.

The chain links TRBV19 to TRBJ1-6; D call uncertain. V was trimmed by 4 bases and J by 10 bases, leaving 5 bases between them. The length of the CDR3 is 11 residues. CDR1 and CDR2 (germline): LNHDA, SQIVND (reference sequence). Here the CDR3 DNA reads TGTGCCAGTAGTAAAGGCTCACCCCTCCACTTT. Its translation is CASSKGSPLHF.

CDR3 sequence reads: CASSQVPRDEQYF. In nucleotides, the CDR3 is TGCGCCAGCAGCCAAGTGCCTAGGGACGAGCAGTACTTC. The chain employs TRBV4-3 and TRBJ2-7; D unclear. The germline V gene encodes CDR1 LGHNA and CDR2 YSLEER. The CDR3 runs 13 residues. Trimming shortened V by 1 base and J by 5 bases, and 9 bases separated the two germline ends.

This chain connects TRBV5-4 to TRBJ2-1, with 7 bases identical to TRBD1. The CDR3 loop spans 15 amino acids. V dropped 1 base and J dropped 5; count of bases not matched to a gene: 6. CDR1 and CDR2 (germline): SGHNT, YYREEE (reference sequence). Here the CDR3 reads CASSLLGTVNNEQFF. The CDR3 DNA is TGTGCCAGCAGCTTGTTGGGGACAGTGAACAATGAGCAGTTCTTC.

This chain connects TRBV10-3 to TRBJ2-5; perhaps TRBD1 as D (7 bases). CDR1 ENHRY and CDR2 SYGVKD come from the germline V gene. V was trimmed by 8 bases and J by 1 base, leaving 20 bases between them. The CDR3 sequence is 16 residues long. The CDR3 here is CAIRGTEGKVQETQYF. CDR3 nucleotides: TGTGCCATCCGCGGGACAGAAGGGAAAGTCCAAGAGACCCAGTACTTC.

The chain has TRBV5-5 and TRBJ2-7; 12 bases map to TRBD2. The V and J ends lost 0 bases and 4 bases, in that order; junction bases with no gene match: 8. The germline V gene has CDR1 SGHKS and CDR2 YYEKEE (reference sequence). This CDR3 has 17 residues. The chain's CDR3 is CASSLAASGRGIYEQYF. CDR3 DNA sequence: TGTGCCAGCAGCTTGGCGGCTAGCGGGAGGGGTATATACGAGCAGTACTTC.

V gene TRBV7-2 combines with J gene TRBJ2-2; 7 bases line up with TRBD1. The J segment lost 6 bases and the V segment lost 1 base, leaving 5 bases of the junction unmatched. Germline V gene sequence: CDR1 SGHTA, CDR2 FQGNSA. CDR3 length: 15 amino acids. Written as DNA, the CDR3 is TGTGCCAGCAGCTTAGTCGGACAGGAATCCGGGGAGCTGTTTTTT. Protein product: CASSLVGQESGELFF.

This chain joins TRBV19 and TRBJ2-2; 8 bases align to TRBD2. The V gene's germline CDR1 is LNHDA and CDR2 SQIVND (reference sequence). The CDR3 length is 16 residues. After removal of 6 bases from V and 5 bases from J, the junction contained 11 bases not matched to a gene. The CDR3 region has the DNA TGTGCCAGTAGAGCATCAGCGGGAGTAGGAACCGGGGAGCTGTTTTTT. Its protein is CASRASAGVGTGELFF.

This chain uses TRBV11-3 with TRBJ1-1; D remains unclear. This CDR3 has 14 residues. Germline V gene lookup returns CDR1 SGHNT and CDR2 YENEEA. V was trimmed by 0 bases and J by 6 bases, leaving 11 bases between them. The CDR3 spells CASSLDLTIPEAFF. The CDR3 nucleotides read TGTGCCAGCAGCTTAGATCTGACAATCCCTGAAGCTTTCTTT.

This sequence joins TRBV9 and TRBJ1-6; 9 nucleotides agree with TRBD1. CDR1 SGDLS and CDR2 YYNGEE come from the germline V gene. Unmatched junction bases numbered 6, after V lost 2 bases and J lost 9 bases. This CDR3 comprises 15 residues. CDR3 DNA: TGTGCCAGCAGCGTCTCACAGGGGGCTGTTTCACCCCTCCACTTT. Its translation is CASSVSQGAVSPLHF.

The CDR3 is CAGRRVTNEKLFF. CDR3 DNA: TGTGCCGGCCGTCGGGTAACTAATGAAAAACTGTTTTTT. V is TRBV2 and J is TRBJ1-4; D not certain. Trimming shortened V by 11 bases and J by 1 base, and 11 bases separated the two germline ends. This CDR3 comprises 13 residues. Germline CDR1 is SNHLY and CDR2 is FYNNEI.

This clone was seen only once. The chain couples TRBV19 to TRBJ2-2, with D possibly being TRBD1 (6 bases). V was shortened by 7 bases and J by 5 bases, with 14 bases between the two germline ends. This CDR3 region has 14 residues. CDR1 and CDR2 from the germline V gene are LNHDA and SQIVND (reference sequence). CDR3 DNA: TGTGCCAGTAAGGCCCAGGGGAGAACCGGGGAGCTGTTTTTT. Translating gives CASKAQGRTGELFF.

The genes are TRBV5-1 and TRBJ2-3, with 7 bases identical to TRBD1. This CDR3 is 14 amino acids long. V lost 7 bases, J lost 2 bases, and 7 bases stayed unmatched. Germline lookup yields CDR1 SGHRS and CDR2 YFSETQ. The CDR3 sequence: CASEAGGVTDTQYF. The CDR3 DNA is TGCGCCAGCGAGGCAGGGGGAGTCACAGATACGCAGTATTTT.

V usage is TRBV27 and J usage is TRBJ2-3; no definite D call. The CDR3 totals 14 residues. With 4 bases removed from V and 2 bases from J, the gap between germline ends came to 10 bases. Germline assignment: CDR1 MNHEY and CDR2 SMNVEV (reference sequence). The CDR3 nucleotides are TGTGCCAGCAGTTCTGACGGATTCACAGATACGCAGTATTTT. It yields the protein CASSSDGFTDTQYF.

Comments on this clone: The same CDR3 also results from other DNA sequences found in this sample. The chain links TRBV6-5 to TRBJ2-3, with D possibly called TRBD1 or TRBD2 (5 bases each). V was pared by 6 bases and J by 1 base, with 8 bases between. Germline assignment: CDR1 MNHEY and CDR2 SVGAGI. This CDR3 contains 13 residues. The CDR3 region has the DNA TGTGCCAGCAGGGGACCCGGCACAGATACGCAGTATTTT. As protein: CASRGPGTDTQYF.

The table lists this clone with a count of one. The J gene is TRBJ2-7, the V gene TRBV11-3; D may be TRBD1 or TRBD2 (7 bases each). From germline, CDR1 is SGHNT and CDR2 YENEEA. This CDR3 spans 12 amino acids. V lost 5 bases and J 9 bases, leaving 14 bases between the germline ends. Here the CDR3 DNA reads TGTGCCAGCAGCACCACAGGGGAGGGGCAGTACTTC. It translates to CASSTTGEGQYF.

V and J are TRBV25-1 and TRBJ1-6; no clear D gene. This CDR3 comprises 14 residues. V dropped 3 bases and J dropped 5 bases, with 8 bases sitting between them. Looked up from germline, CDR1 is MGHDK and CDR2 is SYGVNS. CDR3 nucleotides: TGTGCCAGCAGTGAGTTAGCCAATAATTCACCCCTCCACTTT. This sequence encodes CASSELANNSPLHF.

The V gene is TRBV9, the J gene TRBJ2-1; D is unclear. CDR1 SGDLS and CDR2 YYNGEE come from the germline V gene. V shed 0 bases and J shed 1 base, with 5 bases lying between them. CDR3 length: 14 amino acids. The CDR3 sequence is CASSVDSSYNEQFF. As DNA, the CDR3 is TGTGCCAGCAGCGTAGATAGTTCCTACAATGAGCAGTTCTTC.

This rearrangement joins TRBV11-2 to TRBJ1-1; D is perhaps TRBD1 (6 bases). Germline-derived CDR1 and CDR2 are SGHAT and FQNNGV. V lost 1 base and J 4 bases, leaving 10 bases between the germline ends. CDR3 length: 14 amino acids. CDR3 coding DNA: TGTGCCAGCAGCTTAGTTGTAGGGGGCACTGAAGCTTTCTTT. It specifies CASSLVVGGTEAFF.

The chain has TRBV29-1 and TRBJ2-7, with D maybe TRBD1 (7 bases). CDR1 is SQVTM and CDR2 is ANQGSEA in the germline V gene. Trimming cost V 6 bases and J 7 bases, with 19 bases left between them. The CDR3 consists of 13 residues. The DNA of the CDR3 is TGCAGCGTCTCGGGACAGCGGGCGTGGGAGCAGTACTTC. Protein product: CSVSGQRAWEQYF.

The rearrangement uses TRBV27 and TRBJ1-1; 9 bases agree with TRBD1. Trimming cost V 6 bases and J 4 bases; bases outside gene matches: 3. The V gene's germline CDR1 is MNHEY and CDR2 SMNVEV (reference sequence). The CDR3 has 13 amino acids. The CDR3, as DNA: TGTGCCAGCAGAAAGACAGGGGGCACTGAAGCTTTCTTT. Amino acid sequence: CASRKTGGTEAFF.

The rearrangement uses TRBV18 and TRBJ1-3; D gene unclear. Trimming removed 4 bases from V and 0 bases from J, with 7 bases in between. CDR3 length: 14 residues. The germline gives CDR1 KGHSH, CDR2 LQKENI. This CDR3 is CASSLRPSGNTIYF. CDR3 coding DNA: TGTGCCAGCTCACTACGTCCCTCTGGAAACACCATATATTTT.